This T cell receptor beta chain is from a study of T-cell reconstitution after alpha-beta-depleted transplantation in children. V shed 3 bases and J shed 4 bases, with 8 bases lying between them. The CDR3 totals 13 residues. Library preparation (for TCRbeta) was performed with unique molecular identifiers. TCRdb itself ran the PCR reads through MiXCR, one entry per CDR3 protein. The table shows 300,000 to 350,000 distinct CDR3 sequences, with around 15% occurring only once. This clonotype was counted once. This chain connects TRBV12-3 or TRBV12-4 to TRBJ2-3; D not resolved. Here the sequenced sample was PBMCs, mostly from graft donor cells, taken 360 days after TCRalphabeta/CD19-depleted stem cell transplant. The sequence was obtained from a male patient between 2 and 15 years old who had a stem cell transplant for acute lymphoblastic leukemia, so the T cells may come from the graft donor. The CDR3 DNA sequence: TGTGCCAGCAGTTTTCTTATCGCAGATACGCAGTATTTT. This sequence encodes CASSFLIADTQYF.